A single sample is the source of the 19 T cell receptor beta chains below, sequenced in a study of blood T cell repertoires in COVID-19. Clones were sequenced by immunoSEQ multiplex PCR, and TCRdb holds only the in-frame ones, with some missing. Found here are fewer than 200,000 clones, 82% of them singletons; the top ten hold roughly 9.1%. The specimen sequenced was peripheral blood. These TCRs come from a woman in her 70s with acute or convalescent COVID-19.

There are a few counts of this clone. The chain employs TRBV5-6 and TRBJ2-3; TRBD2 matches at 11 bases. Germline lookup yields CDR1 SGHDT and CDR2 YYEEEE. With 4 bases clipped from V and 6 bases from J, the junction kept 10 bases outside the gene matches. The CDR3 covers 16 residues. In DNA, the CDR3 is TGTGCCAGCAGCCGGAGACTAGCGGGACTCACGGATACGCAGTATTTT. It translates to CASSRRLAGLTDTQYF.

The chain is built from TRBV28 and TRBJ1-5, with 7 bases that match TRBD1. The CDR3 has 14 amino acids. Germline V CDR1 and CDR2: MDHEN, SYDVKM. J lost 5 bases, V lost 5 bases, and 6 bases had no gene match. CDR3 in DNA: TGTGCCAGCAGTCCACCGGACAGGTATCAGCCCCAGCATTTT. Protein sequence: CASSPPDRYQPQHF.

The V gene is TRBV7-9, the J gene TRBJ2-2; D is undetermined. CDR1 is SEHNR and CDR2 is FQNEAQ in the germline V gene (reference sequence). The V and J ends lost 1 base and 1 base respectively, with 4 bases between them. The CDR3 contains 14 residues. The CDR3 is CASSLGVNTGELFF. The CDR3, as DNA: TGTGCCAGCAGCTTAGGAGTGAACACCGGGGAGCTGTTTTTT.

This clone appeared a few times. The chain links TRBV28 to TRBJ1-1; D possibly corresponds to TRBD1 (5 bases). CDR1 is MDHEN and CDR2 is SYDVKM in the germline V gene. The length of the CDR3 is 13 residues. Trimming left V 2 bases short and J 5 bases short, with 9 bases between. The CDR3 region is CASSLRGWTEAFF. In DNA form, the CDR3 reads TGTGCCAGCAGTTTAAGGGGTTGGACTGAAGCTTTCTTT.

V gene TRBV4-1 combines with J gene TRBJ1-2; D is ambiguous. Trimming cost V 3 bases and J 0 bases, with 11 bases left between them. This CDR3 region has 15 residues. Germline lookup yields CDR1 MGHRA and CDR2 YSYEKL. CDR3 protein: CASSQPSAPNYGYTF. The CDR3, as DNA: TGCGCCAGCAGCCAGCCTAGCGCACCTAACTATGGCTACACCTTC.

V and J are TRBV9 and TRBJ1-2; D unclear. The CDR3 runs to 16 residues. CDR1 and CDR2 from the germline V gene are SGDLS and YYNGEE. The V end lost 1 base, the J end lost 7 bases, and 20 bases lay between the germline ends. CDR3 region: CASSVQWARPFSGYTF. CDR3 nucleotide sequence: TGTGCCAGCAGCGTACAATGGGCTCGCCCCTTCTCTGGCTACACCTTC.

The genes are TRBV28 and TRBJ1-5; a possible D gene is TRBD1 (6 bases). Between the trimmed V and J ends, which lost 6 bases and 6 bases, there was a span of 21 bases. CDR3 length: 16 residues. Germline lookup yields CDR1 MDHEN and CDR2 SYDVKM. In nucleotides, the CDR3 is TGTGCCAGCAGACCTCCCAGCGGGGGCGAGGGTCAGCCCCAGCATTTT. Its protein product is CASRPPSGGEGQPQHF.

The CDR3 bases are TGTGCCACCAGCTTCGGGAAGCAAGAGACCCAGTACTTC. This encodes CATSFGKQETQYF. This rearrangement joins TRBV15 to TRBJ2-5; weak D call: TRBD2 (5 bases). CDR1 is LNHNV and CDR2 is YYDKDF in the germline V gene (reference sequence). The CDR3 has 13 amino acids. V was trimmed by 5 bases and J by 2 bases, leaving 9 bases between them.

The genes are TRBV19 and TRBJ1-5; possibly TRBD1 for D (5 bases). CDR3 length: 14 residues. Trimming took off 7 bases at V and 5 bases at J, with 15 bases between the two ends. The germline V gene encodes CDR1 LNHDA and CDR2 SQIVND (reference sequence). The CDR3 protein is CASTTDNFYQPQHF. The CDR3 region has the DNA TGTGCCAGTACGACGGACAACTTTTATCAGCCCCAGCATTTT.

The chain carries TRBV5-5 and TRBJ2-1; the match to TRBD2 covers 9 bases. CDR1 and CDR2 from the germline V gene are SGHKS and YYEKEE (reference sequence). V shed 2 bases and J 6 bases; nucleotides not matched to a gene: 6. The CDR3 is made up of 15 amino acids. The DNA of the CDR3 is TGTGCCAGCAGCTTCTTGCGGGAGGGGGGCAATGAGCAGTTCTTC. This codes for CASSFLREGGNEQFF. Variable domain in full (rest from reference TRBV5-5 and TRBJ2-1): DAGVTQSPTHLIKTRGQQVTLRCSPISGHKSVSWYQQVLGQGPQFIFQYYEKEERGRGNFPDRFSARQFPNYSSELNVNALLLGDSALYLCASSFLREGGNEQFFGPGTRLTVL.

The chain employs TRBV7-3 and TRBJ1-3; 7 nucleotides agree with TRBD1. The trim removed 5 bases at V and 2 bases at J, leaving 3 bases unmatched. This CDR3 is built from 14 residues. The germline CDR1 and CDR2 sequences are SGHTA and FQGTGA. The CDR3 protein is CASSPGGTGNTIYF. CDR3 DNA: TGTGCCAGCAGCCCAGGGGGGACTGGAAACACCATATATTTT.

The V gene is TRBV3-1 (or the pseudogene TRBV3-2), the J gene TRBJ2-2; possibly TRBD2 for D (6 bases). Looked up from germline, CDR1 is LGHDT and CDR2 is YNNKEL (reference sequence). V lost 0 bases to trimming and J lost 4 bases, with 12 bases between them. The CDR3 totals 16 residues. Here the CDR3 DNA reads TGTGCCAGCAGCCAAGAGGCTAGCGTCACCACCGGGGAGCTGTTTTTT. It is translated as CASSQEASVTTGELFF.

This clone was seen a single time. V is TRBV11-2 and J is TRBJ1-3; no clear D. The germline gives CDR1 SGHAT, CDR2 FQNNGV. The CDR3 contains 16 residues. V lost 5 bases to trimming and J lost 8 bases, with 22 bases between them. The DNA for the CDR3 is TGTGCCAGCAGCCCCCGCGATGGTGGAGGCGCGGACACCATATATTTT. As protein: CASSPRDGGGADTIYF.

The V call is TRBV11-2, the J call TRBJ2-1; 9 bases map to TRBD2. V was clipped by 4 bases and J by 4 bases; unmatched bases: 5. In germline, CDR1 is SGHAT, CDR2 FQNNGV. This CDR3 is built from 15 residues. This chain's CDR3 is CASSSAGGRYNEQFF. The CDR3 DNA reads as TGTGCCAGCAGCTCGGCGGGGGGGCGGTACAATGAGCAGTTCTTC.

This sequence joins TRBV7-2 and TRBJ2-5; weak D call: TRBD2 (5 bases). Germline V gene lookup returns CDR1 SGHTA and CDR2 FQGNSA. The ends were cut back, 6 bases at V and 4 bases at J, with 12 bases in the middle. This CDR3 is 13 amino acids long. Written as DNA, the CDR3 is TGTGCCAGCAGGTTGCCAGGAGGAGAGACCCAGTACTTC. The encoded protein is CASRLPGGETQYF.

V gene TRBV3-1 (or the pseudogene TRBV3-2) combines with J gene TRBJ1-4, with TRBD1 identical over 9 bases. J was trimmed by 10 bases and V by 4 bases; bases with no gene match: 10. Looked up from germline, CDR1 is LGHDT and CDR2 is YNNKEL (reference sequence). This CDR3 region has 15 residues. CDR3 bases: TGTGCCAGCAGCCCCCGACAGGGGGGATCCGGAAAACTGTTTTTT. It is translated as CASSPRQGGSGKLFF.

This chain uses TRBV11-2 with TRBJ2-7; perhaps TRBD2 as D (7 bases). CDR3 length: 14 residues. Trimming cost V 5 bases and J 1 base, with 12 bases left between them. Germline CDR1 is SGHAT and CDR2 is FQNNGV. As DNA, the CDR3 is TGTGCCAGCAGCAACAGGGAGGGATCCTACGAGCAGTACTTC. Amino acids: CASSNREGSYEQYF.

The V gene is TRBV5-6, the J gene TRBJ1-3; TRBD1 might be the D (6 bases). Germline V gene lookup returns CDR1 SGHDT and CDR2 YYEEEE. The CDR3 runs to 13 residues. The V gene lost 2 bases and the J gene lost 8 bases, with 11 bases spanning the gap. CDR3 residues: CASSFGGTDTIYF. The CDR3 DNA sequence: TGTGCCAGCAGCTTTGGGGGCACGGACACCATATATTTT.

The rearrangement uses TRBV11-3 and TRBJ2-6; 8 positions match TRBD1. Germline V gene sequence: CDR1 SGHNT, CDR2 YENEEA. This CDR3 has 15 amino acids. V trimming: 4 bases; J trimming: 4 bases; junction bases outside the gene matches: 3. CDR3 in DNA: TGTGCCAGCAGCTCGACAGGGGACGGGGCCAACGTCCTGACTTTC. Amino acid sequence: CASSSTGDGANVLTF.